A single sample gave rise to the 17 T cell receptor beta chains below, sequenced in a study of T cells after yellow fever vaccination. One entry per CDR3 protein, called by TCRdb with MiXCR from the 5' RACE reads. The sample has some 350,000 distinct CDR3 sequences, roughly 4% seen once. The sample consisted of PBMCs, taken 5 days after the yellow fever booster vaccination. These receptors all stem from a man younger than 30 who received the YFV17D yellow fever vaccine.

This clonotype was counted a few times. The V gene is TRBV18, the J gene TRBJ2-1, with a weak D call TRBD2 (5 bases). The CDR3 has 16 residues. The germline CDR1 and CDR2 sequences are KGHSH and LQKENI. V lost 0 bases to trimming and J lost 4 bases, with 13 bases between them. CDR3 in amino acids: CASSPPQRAEYNEQFF. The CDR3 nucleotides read TGTGCCAGCTCACCACCGCAGCGAGCGGAATACAATGAGCAGTTCTTC.

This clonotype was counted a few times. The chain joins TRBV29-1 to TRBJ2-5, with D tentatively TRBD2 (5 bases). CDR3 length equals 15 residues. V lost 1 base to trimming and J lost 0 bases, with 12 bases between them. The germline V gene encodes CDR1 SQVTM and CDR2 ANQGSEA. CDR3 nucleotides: TGCAGCGTTGAAGGAGGCCGGGGATACCAAGAGACCCAGTACTTC. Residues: CSVEGGRGYQETQYF.

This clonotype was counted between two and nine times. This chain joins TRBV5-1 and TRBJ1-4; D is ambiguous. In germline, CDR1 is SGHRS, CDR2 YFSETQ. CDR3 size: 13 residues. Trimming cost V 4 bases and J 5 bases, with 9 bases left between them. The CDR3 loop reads CASSEPANEKLFF. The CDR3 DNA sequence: TGCGCCAGCAGCGAACCAGCAAATGAAAAACTGTTTTTT.

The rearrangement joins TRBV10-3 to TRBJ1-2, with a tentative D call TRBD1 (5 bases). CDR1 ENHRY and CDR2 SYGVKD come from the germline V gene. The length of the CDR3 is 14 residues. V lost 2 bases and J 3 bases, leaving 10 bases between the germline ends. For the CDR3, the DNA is TGTGCCATCAGTGAGCTGGGGCGTGACTATGGCTACACCTTC. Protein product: CAISELGRDYGYTF.

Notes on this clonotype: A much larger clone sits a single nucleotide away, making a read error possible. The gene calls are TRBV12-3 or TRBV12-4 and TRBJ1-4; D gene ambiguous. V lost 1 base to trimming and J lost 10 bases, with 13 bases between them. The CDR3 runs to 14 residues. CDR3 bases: TGTGCCAGCAGTTTAGTGGGTCGTGGAGTAAAACTGTTTTTT. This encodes CASSLVGRGVKLFF.

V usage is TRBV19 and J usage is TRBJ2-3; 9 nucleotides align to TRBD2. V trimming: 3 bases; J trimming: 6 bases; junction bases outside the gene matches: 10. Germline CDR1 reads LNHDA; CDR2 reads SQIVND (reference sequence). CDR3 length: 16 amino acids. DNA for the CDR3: TGTGCCAGTAGTATCCAGTATGCGGGGGGGGCGGATACGCAGTATTTT. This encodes CASSIQYAGGADTQYF.

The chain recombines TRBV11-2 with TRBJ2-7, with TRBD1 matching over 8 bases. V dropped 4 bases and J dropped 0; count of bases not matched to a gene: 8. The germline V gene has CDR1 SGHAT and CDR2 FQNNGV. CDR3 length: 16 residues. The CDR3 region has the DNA TGTGCCAGCAGCTCCTCAGGGGGCTGGAGCTCCTACGAGCAGTACTTC. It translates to CASSSSGGWSSYEQYF.

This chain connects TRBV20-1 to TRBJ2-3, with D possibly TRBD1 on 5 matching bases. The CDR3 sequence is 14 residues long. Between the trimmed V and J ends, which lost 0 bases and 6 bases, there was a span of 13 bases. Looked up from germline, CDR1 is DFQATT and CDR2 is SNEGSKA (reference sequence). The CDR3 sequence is CSARDVGVGDTQYF. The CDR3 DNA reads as TGCAGTGCTAGAGATGTAGGGGTGGGGGATACGCAGTATTTT.

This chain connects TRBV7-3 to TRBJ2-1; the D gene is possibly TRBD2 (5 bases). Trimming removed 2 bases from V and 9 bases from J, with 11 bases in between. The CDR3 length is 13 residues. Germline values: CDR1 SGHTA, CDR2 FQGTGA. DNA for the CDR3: TGTGCCAGCAGCTTATCTGGACTGAGTGAGCAGTTCTTC. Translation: CASSLSGLSEQFF. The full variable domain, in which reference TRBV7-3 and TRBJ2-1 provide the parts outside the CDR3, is GAGVSQTPSNKVTEKGKYVELRCDPISGHTALYWYRQSLGQGPEFLIYFQGTGAADDSGLPNDRFFAVRPEGSVSTLKIQRTERGDSAVYLCASSLSGLSEQFFGPGTRLTVL.

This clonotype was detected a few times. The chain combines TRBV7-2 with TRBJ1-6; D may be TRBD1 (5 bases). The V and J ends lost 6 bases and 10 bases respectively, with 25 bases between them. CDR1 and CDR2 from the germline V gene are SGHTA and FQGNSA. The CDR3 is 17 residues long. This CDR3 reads CASRSGTPRVPGSPLHF. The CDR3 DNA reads TGTGCCAGCAGGTCCGGGACCCCAAGGGTGCCGGGCTCACCCCTCCACTTT.

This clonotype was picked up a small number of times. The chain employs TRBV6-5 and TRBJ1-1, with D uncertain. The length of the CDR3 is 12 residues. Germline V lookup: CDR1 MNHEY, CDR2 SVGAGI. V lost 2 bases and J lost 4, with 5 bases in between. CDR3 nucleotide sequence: TGTGCCAGCAGTTACCCCCCCACTGAAGCTTTCTTT. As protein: CASSYPPTEAFF.

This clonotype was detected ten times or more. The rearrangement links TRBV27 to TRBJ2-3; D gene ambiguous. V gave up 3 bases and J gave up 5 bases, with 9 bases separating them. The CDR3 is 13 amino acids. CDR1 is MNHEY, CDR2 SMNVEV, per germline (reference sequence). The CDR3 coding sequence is TGTGCCAGCAGTTTCTCCATAAGAGATACGCAGTATTTT. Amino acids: CASSFSIRDTQYF.

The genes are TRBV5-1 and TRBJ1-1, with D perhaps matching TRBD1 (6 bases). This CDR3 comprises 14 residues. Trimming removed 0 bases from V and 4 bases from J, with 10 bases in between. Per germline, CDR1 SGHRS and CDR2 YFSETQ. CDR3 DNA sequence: TGCGCCAGCAGCTTGGGCGAGACAGGCACTGAAGCTTTCTTT. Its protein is CASSLGETGTEAFF.

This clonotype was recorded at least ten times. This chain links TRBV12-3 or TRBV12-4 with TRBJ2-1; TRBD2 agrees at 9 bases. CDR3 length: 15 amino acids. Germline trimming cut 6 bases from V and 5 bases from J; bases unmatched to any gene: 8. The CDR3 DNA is TGTGCCAGCAGCCCCGGTCAGCGGGGGGACAATGAGCAGTTCTTC. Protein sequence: CASSPGQRGDNEQFF.

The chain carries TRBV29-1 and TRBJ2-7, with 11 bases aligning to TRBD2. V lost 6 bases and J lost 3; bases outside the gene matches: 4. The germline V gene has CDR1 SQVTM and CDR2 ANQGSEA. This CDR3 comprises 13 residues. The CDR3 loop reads CSVPGTSGYEQYF. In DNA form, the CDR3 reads TGCAGCGTCCCCGGGACTAGCGGCTACGAGCAGTACTTC.

The CDR3 nucleotides are TGCGCCAGCAGCGTCGGGGGAGGGGCAGAGACCCAGTACTTC. It is translated as CASSVGGGAETQYF. The chain has TRBV5-1 and TRBJ2-5, with TRBD2 matching over 7 bases. Per germline, CDR1 SGHRS and CDR2 YFSETQ. This CDR3 has 14 residues. The V segment lost 4 bases and the J segment 4 bases; nucleotides outside the gene matches: 7.

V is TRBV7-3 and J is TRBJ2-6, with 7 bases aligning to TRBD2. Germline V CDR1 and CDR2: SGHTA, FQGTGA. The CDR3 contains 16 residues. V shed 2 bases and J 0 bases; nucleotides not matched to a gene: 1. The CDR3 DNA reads TGTGCCAGCAGCTTAGGGGGGGGCTCTGGGGCCAACGTCCTGACTTTC. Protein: CASSLGGGSGANVLTF.